This TCR beta chain originates from a study of shared clonotypes between healthy human individuals (dated by TCRdb to about 2020). General notes on the study: The cohort included a few men and a couple of women between 18 and 49 years of age. Different laboratories and diverse techniques were used to prepare libraries and sequence TCR repertoires, to increase sequencing depth and limit assay-specific biases. Blood TCR repertoires of about 5 healthy adults were deeply sequenced to estimate repertoire size and the extent of clonotype sharing between individuals. Leukapheresis yielded between about 0.85 and 10 billion PBMCs per donor. For each donor, CD4 naive and CD4 memory were each given three plates, CD8 naive was given two plates, and CD8 memory was given one plate. Study-wide findings and limitations: Sampling was restricted to blood, and TCR repertoires in tissue are likely to differ from TCR repertoires in blood. Even with the large sequencing depth, rarefaction of the sorted-subset datasets indicated that sequencing was incomplete. Pairwise subsampling indicated that sequencing depth was expected to affect the degree of clonotype sharing among donors. When a few donors were compared, the shared fraction of clonotypes was roughly 5% for naive CD4, about 4% for naive CD8, more than 2% for memory CD4, and 0.4% for memory CD8. The genetic and exposure-history diversity represented was limited by the small number of donors. Higher generation probabilities were observed for clonotypes shared by all four sorted-subset donors than for non-shared clonotypes. Naive subsets generally had larger estimated clonotype richness than memory subsets.

TCR CDR3 regions were amplified from genomic DNA by multiplex PCR using the deep immunoSEQ assay. Extracted genomic DNA from each cell subset was distributed evenly across all wells of several immunoSEQ 96-well plates, and each plate was treated as a replicate. For sorted subsets, approximately 0.2 ug of genomic DNA, equivalent to some 30,000 T cell genomes, went into each replicate PCR. Purified libraries were quantified with a Qubit 3.0 fluorometer, sized on a Bioanalyzer 2100, and re-quantified with the KAPA Library Quantification kit. Each immunoSEQ 96-well plate was sequenced on its own single-read 150-cycle Illumina NextSeq 550 flow cell. As for how the authors treated the data: The immunoSEQ output contained only junctional sequences without quality scores, so filtering could not match that applied to full-length reads. To assign V/J genes and CDR3, sequences were annotated against IMGT germline references using PyIR, a Python wrapper for IgBLAST v1.9. Any read was removed if the V/J assignment was weak (E-value above 1e-6), the CDR3 was missing, or the read contained stop codons, out-of-frame junctions, or ambiguous translated residues. V3J clonotypes were defined by identical inferred V gene, J gene, and CDR3 amino acid sequence. Percentage overlap between repertoires was calculated by dividing the number of shared unique clonotypes by the size of the smaller repertoire. Repertoire richness was assessed with RTK rarefaction, the Chao1 estimator, and Recon v2.1 estimates of unobserved clonotypes. Generation probabilities were computed with OLGA for all TCRbeta clonotypes obtained by the gDNA method from several donors. In its TCRdb copy, this immuneACCESS table keeps in-frame sequences only and misses some clones. Where compared with another copy, unresolved V genes explain less than half of these, and the others have no known cause. V and J calls and clone size are copied from that table; D and trimming were computed from the DNA. Counted in this sample were some 2,000,000 clones; over 85% of them appeared once. The ten top clones hold more than 0.95% of the sample.

This clone appeared a single time. Its cognate antigen has yet to be identified. Base-call qualities are not available, and no considerably larger clone is one nucleotide away. CD8 naive samples were CD45RO-negative cells positively selected for CCR7, giving a CD45RA+CCR7+ population that excluded TemRA cells. Donors were healthy HIV-negative adults with no recently reported acute infections or vaccinations. Only Caucasian adults living in Nashville, Tennessee, USA were represented among the donors. Blood was obtained by leukapheresis, after which PBMCs were separated by Ficoll-Histopaque density gradient centrifugation and cryopreserved in liquid nitrogen vapor phase. Purity and quantity of every magnetically sorted T cell population were checked by analytical flow cytometry. Each sorted fraction had its genomic DNA isolated and then quantified by UV absorbance on a Nanodrop 2000c. Sample: naive CD8+ T cells sorted from blood. The cell subset or site label, as the study defines it: CD45RA+CCR7+. The TCR sequence derives from a man aged 18 to 30 in good health.

CDR3 reads: CASSLSWSQYF. The bases read TGTGCCAGCAGCTTATCGTGGTCCCAGTACTTC. The sequence is built from TRBV7-8 and TRBJ2-5, with no confidently assigned D gene. Sequences SGHVS (CDR1) and FQNEAQ (CDR2) are obtained from the germline V gene. The junction carries 7 bases between V and J, which are trimmed by 2 bases and 9 bases respectively. Counted from cysteine to phenylalanine, this CDR3 has 11 amino acids. CDR3 DNA is the only sequence kept; it has 33 bases, read in frame from the first base.